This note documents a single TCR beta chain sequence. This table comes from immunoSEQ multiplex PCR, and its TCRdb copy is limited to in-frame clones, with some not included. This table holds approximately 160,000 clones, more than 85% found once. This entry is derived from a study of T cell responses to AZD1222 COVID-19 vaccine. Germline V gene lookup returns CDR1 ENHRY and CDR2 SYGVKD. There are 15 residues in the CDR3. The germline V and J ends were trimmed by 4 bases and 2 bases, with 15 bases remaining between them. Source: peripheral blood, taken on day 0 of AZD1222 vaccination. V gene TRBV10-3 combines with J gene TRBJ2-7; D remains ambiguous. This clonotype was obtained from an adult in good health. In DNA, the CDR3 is TGTGCCATCAGTGGTCGCACAGAGCCTCCCTACGAGCAGTACTTC. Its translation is CAISGRTEPPYEQYF.